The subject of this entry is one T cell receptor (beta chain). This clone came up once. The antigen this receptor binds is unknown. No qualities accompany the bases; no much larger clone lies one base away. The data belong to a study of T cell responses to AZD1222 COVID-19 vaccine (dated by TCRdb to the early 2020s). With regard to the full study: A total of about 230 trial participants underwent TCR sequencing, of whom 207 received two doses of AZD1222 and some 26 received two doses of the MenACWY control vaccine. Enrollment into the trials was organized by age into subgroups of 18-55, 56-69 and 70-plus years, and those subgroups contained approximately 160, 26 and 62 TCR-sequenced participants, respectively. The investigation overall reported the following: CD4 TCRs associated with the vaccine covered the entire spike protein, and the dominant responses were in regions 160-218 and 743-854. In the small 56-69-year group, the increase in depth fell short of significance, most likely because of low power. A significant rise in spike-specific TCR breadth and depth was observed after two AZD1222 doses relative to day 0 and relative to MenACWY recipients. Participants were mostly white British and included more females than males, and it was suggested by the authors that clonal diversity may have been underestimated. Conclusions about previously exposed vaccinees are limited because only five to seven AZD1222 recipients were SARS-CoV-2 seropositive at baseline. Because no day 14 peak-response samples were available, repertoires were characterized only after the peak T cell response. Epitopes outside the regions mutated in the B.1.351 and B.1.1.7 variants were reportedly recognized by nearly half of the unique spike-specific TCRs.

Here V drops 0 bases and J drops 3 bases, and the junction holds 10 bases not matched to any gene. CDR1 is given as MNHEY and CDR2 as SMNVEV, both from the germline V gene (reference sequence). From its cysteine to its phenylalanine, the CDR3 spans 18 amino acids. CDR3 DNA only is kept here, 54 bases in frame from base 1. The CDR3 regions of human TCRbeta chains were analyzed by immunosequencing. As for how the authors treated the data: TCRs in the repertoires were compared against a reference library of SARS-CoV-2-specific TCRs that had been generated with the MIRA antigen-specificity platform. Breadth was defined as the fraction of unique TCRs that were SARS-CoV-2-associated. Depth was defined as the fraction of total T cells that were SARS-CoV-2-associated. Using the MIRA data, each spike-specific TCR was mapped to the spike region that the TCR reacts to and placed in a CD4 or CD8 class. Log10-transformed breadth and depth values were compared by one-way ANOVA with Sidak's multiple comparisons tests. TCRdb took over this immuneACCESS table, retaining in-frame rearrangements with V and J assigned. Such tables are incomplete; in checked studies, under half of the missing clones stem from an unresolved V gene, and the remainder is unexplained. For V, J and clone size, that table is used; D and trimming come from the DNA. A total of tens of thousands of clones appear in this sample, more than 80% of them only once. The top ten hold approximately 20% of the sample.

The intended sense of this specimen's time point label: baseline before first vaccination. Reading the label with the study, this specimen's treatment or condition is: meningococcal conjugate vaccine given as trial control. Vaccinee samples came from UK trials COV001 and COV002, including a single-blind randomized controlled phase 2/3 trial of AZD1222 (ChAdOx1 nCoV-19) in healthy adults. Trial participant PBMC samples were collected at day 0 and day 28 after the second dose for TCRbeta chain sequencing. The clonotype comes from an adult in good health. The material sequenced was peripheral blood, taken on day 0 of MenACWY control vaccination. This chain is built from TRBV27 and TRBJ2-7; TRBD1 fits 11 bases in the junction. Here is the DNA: TGTGCCAGCAGTTTATCAACAGGTGTAGGGACAGGGGGCTACGAGCAGTACTTC. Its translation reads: CASSLSTGVGTGGYEQYF.